Below, 22 T cell receptor beta chains from the same sample are listed, as sequenced in a study of T cell responses to AZD1222 COVID-19 vaccine. The table came from immunoSEQ multiplex PCR; TCRdb's copy has only in-frame clones and leaves some out. The repertoire has about 160,000 clones, approximately 91% of them found once; the top ten carry 1.5% to 2%. This sample comprised peripheral blood, obtained on day 0 of AZD1222 vaccination. The receptors derive from an adult in good health.

The rearrangement links TRBV28 to TRBJ1-1, with 7 bases fitting TRBD1. The V and J ends lost 6 bases and 0 bases, in that order; junction bases with no gene match: 7. The CDR3 spans 15 residues. Germline-derived CDR1 and CDR2 are MDHEN and SYDVKM. CDR3 nucleotide sequence: TGTGCCAGCAGGGACGACAGGGTAATGAACACTGAAGCTTTCTTT. Amino acids: CASRDDRVMNTEAFF.

V is TRBV19 and J is TRBJ1-1, with 7 bases fitting TRBD1. The CDR3 loop spans 13 amino acids. The germline gives CDR1 LNHDA, CDR2 SQIVND (reference sequence). The ends lost 8 bases at V and 4 bases at J; junction bases unmatched: 7. CDR3 sequence: CASADRVGTEAFF. CDR3 in DNA: TGTGCCAGTGCCGACAGGGTGGGCACTGAAGCTTTCTTT. Full variable domain (missing parts from reference TRBV19 and TRBJ1-1): DGGITQSPKYLFRKEGQNVTLSCEQNLNHDAMYWYRQDPGQGLRLIYYSQIVNDFQKGDIAEGYSVSREKKESFPLTVTSAQKNPTAFYLCASADRVGTEAFFGQGTRLTVV.

The rearrangement uses TRBV5-6 and TRBJ1-6; D is undetermined. There are 13 residues in the CDR3. The V and J ends lost 2 bases and 7 bases respectively, with 7 bases between them. CDR1 and CDR2 from the germline V gene are SGHDT and YYEEEE. The CDR3 DNA is TGTGCCAGCAGCTTTACTGGAAATTCACCCCTCCACTTT. Translation: CASSFTGNSPLHF.

V gene TRBV19 combines with J gene TRBJ2-3, with 10 bases lining up with TRBD1. The CDR3 covers 15 residues. V lost 7 bases to trimming and J lost 3 bases; unmatched junction nucleotides: 7. Germline CDR1 is LNHDA and CDR2 is SQIVND (reference sequence). CDR3 bases: TGTGCCAGTACTACCAAGGACAGGGGGACAGATACGCAGTATTTT. Its translation: CASTTKDRGTDTQYF.

The chain joins TRBV15 to TRBJ2-7, with 8 nucleotides matching TRBD1. From germline, CDR1 is LNHNV and CDR2 YYDKDF (reference sequence). The J segment lost 4 bases and the V segment lost 5 bases, leaving 13 bases of the junction unmatched. CDR3 size: 16 residues. CDR3 nucleotide sequence: TGTGCCACCAGCCTCCCCGGGCAGGGGGCGCGGTACGAGCAGTACTTC. Amino acid sequence: CATSLPGQGARYEQYF. Based on the CDR3 plus reference TRBV15 and TRBJ2-7, the full variable domain is DAMVIQNPRYQVTQFGKPVTLSCSQTLNHNVMYWYQQKSSQAPKLLFHYYDKDFNNEADTPDNFQSRRPNTSFCFLDIRSPGLGDTAMYLCATSLPGQGARYEQYFGPGTRLTVT.

This chain joins TRBV19 and TRBJ1-4; weak D call: TRBD1 (6 bases). CDR1 is LNHDA and CDR2 is SQIVND in the germline V gene (reference sequence). Trimming took 8 bases from V and 4 from J, leaving 14 bases between them. The CDR3 extends over 14 amino acids. The CDR3 protein is CASGPGQFNEKLFF. The CDR3 coding sequence is TGTGCCAGTGGACCGGGACAATTTAATGAAAAACTGTTTTTT.

The chain joins TRBV19 to TRBJ2-3, with D possibly matching TRBD1 (5 bases). Germline V gives CDR1 LNHDA, CDR2 SQIVND (reference sequence). The CDR3 consists of 14 residues. Trimming took 5 bases from V and 4 from J, leaving 13 bases between them. DNA for the CDR3: TGTGCCAGTAGTCCTCAGGGCAGGGCAGATACGCAGTATTTT. Translation: CASSPQGRADTQYF.

The chain is built from TRBV5-4 and TRBJ1-3; no clear D gene. With 0 bases removed from V and 8 bases from J, the gap between germline ends came to 9 bases. Germline V gene lookup returns CDR1 SGHNT and CDR2 YYREEE (reference sequence). This CDR3 has 13 residues. CDR3 bases: TGTGCCAGCAGCTTGGTCCCTTCGGACACCATATATTTT. It yields the protein CASSLVPSDTIYF. Full variable domain (outside the CDR3, taken from reference TRBV5-4 and TRBJ1-3): ETGVTQSPTHLIKTRGQQVTLRCSSQSGHNTVSWYQQALGQGPQFIFQYYREEENGRGNFPPRFSGLQFPNYSSELNVNALELDDSALYLCASSLVPSDTIYFGEGSWLTVV.

J is TRBJ2-7 and V is TRBV7-9, with D tentatively TRBD2 (5 bases). This CDR3 spans 15 amino acids. The germline V gene encodes CDR1 SEHNR and CDR2 FQNEAQ (reference sequence). V shed 6 bases and J shed 6 bases, with 21 bases lying between them. In DNA, the CDR3 is TGTGCCAGCAGGTTTCGGGAAGGAAGAGGGATCGAGCAGTACTTC. This codes for CASRFREGRGIEQYF.

This clone came up a few times. The V and J genes are TRBV7-2 and TRBJ1-3; possible D gene TRBD1, 5 bases. Germline values: CDR1 SGHTA, CDR2 FQGNSA. V was cut by 5 bases and J by 3 bases, with 17 bases left in between. CDR3 length equals 16 residues. Here the CDR3 DNA reads TGTGCCAGCAGCAACCTCGGGTGGGGACTTGGAAACACCATATATTTT. Translated, it gives CASSNLGWGLGNTIYF.

The V gene is TRBV4-1, the J gene TRBJ1-2, with 7 bases fitting TRBD1. Germline assignment: CDR1 MGHRA and CDR2 YSYEKL. CDR3 length: 15 residues. V dropped 4 bases and J dropped 2; count of bases not matched to a gene: 7. The CDR3 DNA reads TGCGCCAGCAGCCCTGGAGCGACAGGGAACTATGGCTACACCTTC. This encodes CASSPGATGNYGYTF.

Comments on this clone: Additional DNA sequences in this sample encode the identical CDR3. V usage is TRBV20-1 and J usage is TRBJ1-5; D uncertain. The CDR3 spans 11 residues. The V gene's germline CDR1 is DFQATT and CDR2 SNEGSKA (reference sequence). V was clipped by 0 bases and J by 6 bases, with 3 bases between them. In DNA, the CDR3 is TGCAGTGCTAGAGAGGGTCAGCCCCAGCATTTT. It encodes CSAREGQPQHF.

This rearrangement joins TRBV7-2 to TRBJ1-6; D is uncertain. Germline loops: CDR1 SGHTA, CDR2 FQGNSA. The CDR3 has 12 residues. Here the CDR3 reads CAGGSYNSPLHF. CDR3 nucleotide sequence: TGTGCAGGCGGCTCCTATAATTCACCCCTCCACTTT.

The chain employs TRBV6-6 and TRBJ1-1; D ambiguous. Germline V gene lookup returns CDR1 MNHNY and CDR2 SVGAGI (reference sequence). The length of the CDR3 is 11 residues. The germline V and J ends were trimmed by 7 bases and 4 bases, with 7 bases remaining between them. CDR3 amino acids: CASTDFTEAFF. In nucleotides, the CDR3 is TGTGCCAGCACGGATTTCACTGAAGCTTTCTTT.

CDR3 nucleotides: TGTGCCACCAGCACCCAAGCGGGTCGCATGATCCCCGGGGAGCTGTTTTTT. The encoded protein is CATSTQAGRMIPGELFF. The V gene is TRBV15, the J gene TRBJ2-2; TRBD2 might be the D (6 bases). This CDR3 is built from 17 residues. V was pared by 4 bases and J by 6 bases, with 21 bases between. Germline CDR1 and CDR2: LNHNV and YYDKDF (reference sequence).

Note on this clone: One junction end disagrees with the germline gene, perhaps due to a read error. The chain carries TRBV5-1 and TRBJ1-3; maybe TRBD1 (6 bases). The CDR3 contains 15 residues. Germline V lookup: CDR1 SGHRS, CDR2 YFSETQ. The CDR3 DNA reads TGCGCCAGCAGCTTGTCGACGGTGGCAGGGGAGATTATGGATTTT. Translating gives CASSLSTVAGEIMDF.

This chain links TRBV29-1 with TRBJ2-6; D may be TRBD1 (6 bases). Germline CDR1 reads SQVTM; CDR2 reads ANQGSEA. V gave up 0 bases and J gave up 5 bases, with 11 bases separating them. The CDR3 is made up of 15 amino acids. The CDR3 loop reads CSVEEGQGWANVLTF. CDR3 bases: TGCAGCGTTGAAGAGGGGCAGGGGTGGGCCAACGTCCTGACTTTC.

This chain joins TRBV10-1 and TRBJ2-3; tentatively, D is TRBD2 (5 bases). Per germline, CDR1 WNHNN and CDR2 SYGVQD (reference sequence). The V and J ends lost 0 bases and 12 bases respectively, with 13 bases between them. This CDR3 has 13 residues. CDR3 nucleotide sequence: TGCGCCAGCAGTGAGTCGAGGGCCCTCGGACAGTATTTT. This encodes CASSESRALGQYF.

A single count supports this clone. V is TRBV9 and J is TRBJ2-3; unclear D gene. Trimming cost V 0 bases and J 4 bases, with 9 bases left between them. The germline V gene encodes CDR1 SGDLS and CDR2 YYNGEE. The CDR3 has 14 amino acids. CDR3 in amino acids: CASSVARLADTQYF. The CDR3 nucleotides read TGTGCCAGCAGCGTAGCTCGGCTGGCAGATACGCAGTATTTT. The full variable domain, completed using reference TRBV9 and TRBJ2-3, is DSGVTQTPKHLITATGQRVTLRCSPRSGDLSVYWYQQSLDQGLQFLIQYYNGEERAKGNILERFSAQQFPDLHSELNLSSLELGDSALYFCASSVARLADTQYFGPGTRLTVL.

V usage is TRBV4-1 and J usage is TRBJ2-3; D gene uncertain. The CDR3 spans 16 residues. V shed 0 bases and J shed 5 bases, with 15 bases lying between them. Per the germline V gene, CDR1 is MGHRA and CDR2 is YSYEKL. CDR3 sequence reads: CASSQDKIIVGDTQYF. The DNA for the CDR3 is TGCGCCAGCAGCCAAGATAAAATAATAGTCGGAGATACGCAGTATTTT.

The CDR3 DNA follows: TGTGCCATCAGTGAGTCGGCCGGGAAGGATCAGCCCCAGCATTTT. Its translation is CAISESAGKDQPQHF. This chain connects TRBV10-3 to TRBJ1-5, with D uncertain. Germline V gene data show CDR1 as ENHRY and CDR2 as SYGVKD. There are 15 residues in the CDR3. Trimming took 0 bases from V and 5 from J, leaving 11 bases between them.

V and J are TRBV2 and TRBJ2-3; D gene ambiguous. This CDR3 has 15 residues. Trimming removed 3 bases from V and 2 bases from J, with 12 bases in between. Germline V gene sequence: CDR1 SNHLY, CDR2 FYNNEI. CDR3 bases: TGTGCCAGCAGTGATCCCCTAGAGTCCACAGATACGCAGTATTTT. It encodes CASSDPLESTDTQYF.